This T cell receptor beta chain appears in the sequencing data of a study of post-analysis software for immune sequencing data. Background on the study: Disease courses included relapsing-remitting, secondary progressive and progressive-relapsing multiple sclerosis.

Note on this clonotype: Its matching antigen is unknown.

Study-wide findings and caveats: F measure showed strong co-clustering of same-batch samples. TRBV segments more frequent in patients than in controls numbered roughly 5 and included TRBV5-6, TRBV5-1 and TRBV20-1. Normalized Chao1 diversity in multiple sclerosis patients fell significantly below that of controls.

Unique molecular identifiers featured in each of the TCR beta cDNA libraries. cDNA molecules numbering about 490,000 came from about 1 to 10 million T cells. TCRdb passed the PCR reads through MiXCR, listing each CDR3 protein once. The data show 700,000 to 900,000 distinct CDR3 sequences, about 45% seen once. Germline V gene sequence: CDR1 SGHRS, CDR2 YFSETQ. This CDR3 has 14 amino acids. Trimming stripped 4 bases from V and 0 bases from J, with 10 bases between. The sequence came from a girl between 10 and 17 years old with multiple sclerosis. Sequencing was carried out using blood. The chain couples TRBV5-1 to TRBJ2-5, with D tentatively TRBD2 (7 bases). CDR3 residues: CASSEGGNQETQYF. The CDR3 coding sequence is TGCGCCAGCAGCGAGGGGGGGAACCAAGAGACCCAGTACTTC.